This entry lists 5 T cell receptor beta chains sequenced from one sample in a study of cytomegalovirus exposure and HLA in healthy donors. The PCR ran on 60 Vbeta and 13 Jbeta primers. Using immunoSEQ multiplex PCR, the repertoire was profiled, and TCRdb retains in-frame clones only, with some absent. This sample has about 98,000 clones, with about 83% found just once. The sequencing input was PBMCs. The receptors derive from a man in his 60s in good health and CMV-seropositive.

The rearrangement uses TRBV9 and TRBJ2-1, with 9 bases fitting TRBD2. Germline CDR1 SGDLS, CDR2 YYNGEE. The CDR3 totals 17 residues. Trimming at V came to 0 bases and at J to 2 bases, leaving 6 bases not matched to a gene. CDR3 nucleotides: TGTGCCAGCAGCGTAGCGAGGGTAGCGGGGGCCTACAATGAGCAGTTCTTC. Translating it yields CASSVARVAGAYNEQFF.

The chain employs TRBV7-9 and TRBJ2-3; 11 nucleotides align to TRBD2. The length of the CDR3 is 17 residues. V was pared by 5 bases and J by 4 bases, with 11 bases of the junction left unmatched. CDR1 and CDR2 (germline): SEHNR, FQNEAQ (reference sequence). The CDR3 spells CASSAYTLAGEADTQYF. CDR3 bases: TGTGCCAGCAGCGCCTACACACTAGCGGGGGAGGCAGATACGCAGTATTTT.

This clone was picked up one time. An end of the junction differs from the germline gene, which may be a read error. CDR3 coding DNA: TGTGCTAGCAGCTTAGAGGTTGAGGACAGGGGAAACTACGAGCAGTACTTC. It translates to CASSLEVEDRGNYEQYF. V and J are TRBV7-7 and TRBJ2-7; 9 bases align to TRBD1. The V gene's germline CDR1 is SSHAT and CDR2 FNYEAQ (reference sequence). The CDR3 contains 17 residues. Drawing the rest from reference TRBV7-7 and TRBJ2-7, the complete variable domain is GAGVSQSPRYKVTKRGQDVTLRCDPISSHATLYWYQQALGQGPEFLTYFNYEAQPDKSGLPSDRFSAERPEGSISTLTIQRTEQRDSAMYRCASSLEVEDRGNYEQYFGPGTRLTVT.

The V call is TRBV11-2, the J call TRBJ2-6; D might be TRBD1 (5 bases). The length of the CDR3 is 15 residues. CDR1 is SGHAT, CDR2 FQNNGV, per germline. V lost 5 bases, J lost 1 base, and 9 bases lay in between. CDR3 in amino acids: CASSQPGSGANVLTF. CDR3 coding DNA: TGTGCCAGCAGCCAACCAGGGTCTGGGGCCAACGTCCTGACTTTC. Combining the CDR3 with reference TRBV11-2 and TRBJ2-6 gives the whole variable domain EAGVAQSPRYKIIEKRQSVAFWCNPISGHATLYWYQQILGQGPKLLIQFQNNGVVDDSQLPKDRFSAERLKGVDSTLKIQPAKLEDSAVYLCASSQPGSGANVLTFGAGSRLTVL.

The chain links TRBV6-1 to TRBJ2-2, with D maybe TRBD1 (5 bases). V dropped 8 bases and J dropped 3 bases, with 13 bases sitting between them. The CDR3 sequence is 14 residues long. Germline lookup yields CDR1 MNHNS and CDR2 SASEGT. DNA of the CDR3: TGTGCCAGCTCTTTGGGGCTGCACACCGGGGAGCTGTTTTTT. Amino acids: CASSLGLHTGELFF.